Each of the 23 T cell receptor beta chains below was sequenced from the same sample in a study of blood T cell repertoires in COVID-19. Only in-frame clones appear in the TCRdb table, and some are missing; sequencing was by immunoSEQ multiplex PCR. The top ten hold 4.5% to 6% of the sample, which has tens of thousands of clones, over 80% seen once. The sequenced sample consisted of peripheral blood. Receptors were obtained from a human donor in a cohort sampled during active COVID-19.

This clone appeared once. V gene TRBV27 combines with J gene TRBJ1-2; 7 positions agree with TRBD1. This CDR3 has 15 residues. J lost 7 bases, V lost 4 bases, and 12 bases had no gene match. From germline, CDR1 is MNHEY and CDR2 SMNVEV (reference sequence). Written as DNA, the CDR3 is TGTGCCAGCAGTTGGGGTCCACAGGGGTTAAGTGGCTACACCTTC. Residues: CASSWGPQGLSGYTF.

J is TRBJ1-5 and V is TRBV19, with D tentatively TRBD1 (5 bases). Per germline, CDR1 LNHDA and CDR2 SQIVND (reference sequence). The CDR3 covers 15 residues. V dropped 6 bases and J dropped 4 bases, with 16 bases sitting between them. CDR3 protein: CASSEQASLNQPQHF. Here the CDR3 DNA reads TGTGCCAGTAGCGAACAGGCGAGCCTAAATCAGCCCCAGCATTTT.

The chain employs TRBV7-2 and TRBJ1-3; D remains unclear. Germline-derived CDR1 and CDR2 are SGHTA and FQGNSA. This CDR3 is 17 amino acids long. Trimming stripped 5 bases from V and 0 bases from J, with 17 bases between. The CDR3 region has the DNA TGTGCCAGCAGCCCCTACAACCCCTTAGCCTCTGGAAACACCATATATTTT. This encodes CASSPYNPLASGNTIYF.

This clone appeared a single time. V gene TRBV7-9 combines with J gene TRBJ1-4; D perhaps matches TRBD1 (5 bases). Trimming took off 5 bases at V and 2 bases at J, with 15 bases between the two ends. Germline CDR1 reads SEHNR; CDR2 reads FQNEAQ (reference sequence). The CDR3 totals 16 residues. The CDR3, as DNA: TGTGCCAGCAGCCAGATGTCAGGGTACACTAATGAAAAACTGTTTTTT. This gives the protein CASSQMSGYTNEKLFF.

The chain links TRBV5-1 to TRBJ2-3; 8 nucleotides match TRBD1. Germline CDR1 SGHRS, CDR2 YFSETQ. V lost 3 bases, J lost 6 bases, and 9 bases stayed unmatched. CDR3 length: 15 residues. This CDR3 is CASSWDRFPRDTQYF. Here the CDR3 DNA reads TGCGCCAGCAGCTGGGACAGGTTCCCTCGGGATACGCAGTATTTT. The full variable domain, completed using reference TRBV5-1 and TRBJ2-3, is KAGVTQTPRYLIKTRGQQVTLSCSPISGHRSVSWYQQTPGQGLQFLFEYFSETQRNKGNFPGRFSGRQFSNSRSEMNVSTLELGDSALYLCASSWDRFPRDTQYFGPGTRLTVL.

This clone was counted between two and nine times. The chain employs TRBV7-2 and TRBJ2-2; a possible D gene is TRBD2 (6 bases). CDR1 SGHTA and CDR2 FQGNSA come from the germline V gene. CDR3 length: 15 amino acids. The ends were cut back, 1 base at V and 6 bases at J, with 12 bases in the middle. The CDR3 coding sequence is TGTGCCAGCAGCTTAGGGGGAGGAGGGGCCGGGGAGCTGTTTTTT. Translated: CASSLGGGGAGELFF.

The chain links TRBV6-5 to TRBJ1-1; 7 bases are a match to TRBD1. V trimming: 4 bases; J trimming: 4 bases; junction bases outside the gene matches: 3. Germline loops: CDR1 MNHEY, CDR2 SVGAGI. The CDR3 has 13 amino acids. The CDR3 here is CASSSRQGTEAFF. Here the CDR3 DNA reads TGTGCCAGCAGTTCAAGACAGGGCACTGAAGCTTTCTTT.

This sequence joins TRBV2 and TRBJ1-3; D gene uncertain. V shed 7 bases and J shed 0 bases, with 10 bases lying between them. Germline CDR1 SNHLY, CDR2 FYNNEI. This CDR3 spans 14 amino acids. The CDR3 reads CASTGASSGNTIYF. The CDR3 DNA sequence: TGTGCCAGCACGGGAGCGAGCTCTGGAAACACCATATATTTT.

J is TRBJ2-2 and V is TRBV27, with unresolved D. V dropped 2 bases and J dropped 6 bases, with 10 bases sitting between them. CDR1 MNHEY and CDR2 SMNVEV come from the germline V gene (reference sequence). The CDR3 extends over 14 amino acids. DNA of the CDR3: TGTGCCAGCAGTTTAAGTACGGTGGCCGGGGAGCTGTTTTTT. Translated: CASSLSTVAGELFF.

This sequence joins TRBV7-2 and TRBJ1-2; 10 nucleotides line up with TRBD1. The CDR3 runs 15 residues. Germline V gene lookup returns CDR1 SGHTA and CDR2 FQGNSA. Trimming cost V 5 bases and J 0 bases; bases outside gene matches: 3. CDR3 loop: CASSVGTGANYGYTF. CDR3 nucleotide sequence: TGTGCCAGCAGCGTAGGGACAGGGGCTAACTATGGCTACACCTTC.

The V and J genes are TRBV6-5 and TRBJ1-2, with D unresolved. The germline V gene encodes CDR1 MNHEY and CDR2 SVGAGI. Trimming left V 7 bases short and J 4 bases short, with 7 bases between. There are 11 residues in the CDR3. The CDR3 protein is CASIFGYGYTF. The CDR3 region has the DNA TGTGCCAGCATTTTCGGCTATGGCTACACCTTC.

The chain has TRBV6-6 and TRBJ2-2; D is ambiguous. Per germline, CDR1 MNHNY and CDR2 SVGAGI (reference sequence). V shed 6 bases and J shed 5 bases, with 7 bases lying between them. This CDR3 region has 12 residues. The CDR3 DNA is TGTGCCAGCAGCCCACAGACCGGGGAGCTGTTTTTT. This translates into CASSPQTGELFF.

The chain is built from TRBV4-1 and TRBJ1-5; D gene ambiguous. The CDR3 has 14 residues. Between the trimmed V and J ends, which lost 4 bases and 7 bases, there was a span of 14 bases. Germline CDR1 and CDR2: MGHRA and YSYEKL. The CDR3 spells CASSRGMGGQPQHF. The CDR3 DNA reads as TGCGCCAGCAGCCGAGGGATGGGAGGCCAGCCCCAGCATTTT.

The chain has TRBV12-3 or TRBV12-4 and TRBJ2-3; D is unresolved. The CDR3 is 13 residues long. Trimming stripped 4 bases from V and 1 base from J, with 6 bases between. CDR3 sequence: CASSSSRTDTQYF. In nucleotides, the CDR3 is TGTGCCAGCAGTTCCTCTCGCACAGATACGCAGTATTTT.

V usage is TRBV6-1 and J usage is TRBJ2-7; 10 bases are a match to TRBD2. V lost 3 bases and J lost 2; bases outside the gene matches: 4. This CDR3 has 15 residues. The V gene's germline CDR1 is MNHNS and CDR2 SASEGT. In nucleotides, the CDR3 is TGTGCCAGCAGTGATGGTAGCGGGGGGCCCTACGAGCAGTACGTC. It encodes CASSDGSGGPYEQYV.

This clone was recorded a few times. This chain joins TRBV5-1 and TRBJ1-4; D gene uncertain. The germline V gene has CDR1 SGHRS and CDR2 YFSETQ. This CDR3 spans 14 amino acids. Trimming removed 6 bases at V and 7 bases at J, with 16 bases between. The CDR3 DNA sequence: TGCGCCAGCACCTCCGATCAGGAGGGTGAAAAACTGTTTTTT. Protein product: CASTSDQEGEKLFF.

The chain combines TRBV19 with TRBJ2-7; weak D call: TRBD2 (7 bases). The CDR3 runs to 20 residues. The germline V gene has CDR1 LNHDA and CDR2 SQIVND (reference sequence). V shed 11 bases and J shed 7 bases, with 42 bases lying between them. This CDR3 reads CAGGRRGRELHGAPLEEQYV. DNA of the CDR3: TGTGCCGGGGGCCGAAGGGGGAGGGAGCTTCACGGAGCCCCGCTTGAGGAGCAGTACGTC.

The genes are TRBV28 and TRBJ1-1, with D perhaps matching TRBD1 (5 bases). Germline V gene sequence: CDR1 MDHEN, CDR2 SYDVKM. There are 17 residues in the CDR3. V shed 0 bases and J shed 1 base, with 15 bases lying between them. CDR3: CASSLWGGIKSNTEAFF. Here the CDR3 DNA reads TGTGCCAGCAGTTTATGGGGGGGGATTAAATCGAACACTGAAGCTTTCTTT.

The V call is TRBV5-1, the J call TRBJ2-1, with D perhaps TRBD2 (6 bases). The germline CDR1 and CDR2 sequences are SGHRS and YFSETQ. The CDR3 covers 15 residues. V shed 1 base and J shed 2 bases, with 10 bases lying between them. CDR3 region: CASSLSGGPYNEQFF. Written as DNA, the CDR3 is TGCGCCAGCAGCTTGTCCGGGGGTCCCTACAATGAGCAGTTCTTC.

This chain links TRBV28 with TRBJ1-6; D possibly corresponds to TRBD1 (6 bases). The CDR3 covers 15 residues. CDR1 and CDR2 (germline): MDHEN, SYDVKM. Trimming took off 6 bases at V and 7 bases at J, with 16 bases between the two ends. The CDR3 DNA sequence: TGTGCCAGCAGCCAGACGACTACAGGGAATTCACCCCTCCACTTT. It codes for CASSQTTTGNSPLHF.

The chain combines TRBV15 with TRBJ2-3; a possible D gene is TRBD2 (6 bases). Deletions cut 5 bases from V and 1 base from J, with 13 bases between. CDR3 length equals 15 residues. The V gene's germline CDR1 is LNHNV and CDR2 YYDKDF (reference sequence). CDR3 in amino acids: CATSSFPGGTDTQYF. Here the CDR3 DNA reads TGTGCCACCAGCTCATTTCCGGGGGGCACAGATACGCAGTATTTT.

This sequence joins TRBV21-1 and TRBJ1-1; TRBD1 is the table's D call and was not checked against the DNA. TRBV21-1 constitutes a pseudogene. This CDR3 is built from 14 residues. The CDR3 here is CASSRTGANTEAFF. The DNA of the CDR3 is TGTGCCAGCAGCAGAACAGGGGCGAACACTGAAGCTTTCTTT.

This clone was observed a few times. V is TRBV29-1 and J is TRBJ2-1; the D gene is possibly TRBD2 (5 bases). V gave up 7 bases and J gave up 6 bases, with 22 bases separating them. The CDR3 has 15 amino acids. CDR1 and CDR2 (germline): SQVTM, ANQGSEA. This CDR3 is CSAYKGNGVGNEQFF. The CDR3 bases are TGCAGCGCCTATAAGGGCAACGGGGTGGGCAATGAGCAGTTCTTC.